This T cell receptor (beta chain) was retrieved from a study of T-cell memory formation after mild COVID-19. The study, taken as a whole, reports: For second-wave clones that peaked at day 37, SARS-CoV-2 specificity went unverified. Memory cells collected pre-infection included some clones that later responded, suggesting cross-reactive memory joined. Largely, contracting CD4+ clones fell within CM and EM, and contracting CD8+ clones within EMRA.

This clonotype has at least ten counts. Antigen: not known. TCR alpha and TCR beta cDNA libraries carrying sample barcodes and UMIs came from 5'RACE with constant-segment primers. TCRdb re-derived calls from the 5' RACE reads in MiXCR, one entry per CDR3 protein. The sample consists of about 38,000 distinct CDR3 sequences, about 10% of them appearing once. Germline assignment: CDR1 SGHRS and CDR2 YFSETQ. CDR3 length equals 16 residues. The V and J ends lost 4 bases and 3 bases respectively, with 17 bases between them. The TCR sequence derives from a man between 18 and 35 years old who had mild COVID-19 (a few samples of this study predate the infection). Cell type and time point are not known. Sequencing was carried out using PBMCs or a T cell subset sorted from them (not recorded which). The chain uses TRBV5-1 and TRBJ2-4; perhaps TRBD2 as D (5 bases). CDR3 nucleotides: TGCGCCAGCAGCGGCCTCGGGGATGCCGTCAAAAACATTCAGTACTTC. Amino acids: CASSGLGDAVKNIQYF.